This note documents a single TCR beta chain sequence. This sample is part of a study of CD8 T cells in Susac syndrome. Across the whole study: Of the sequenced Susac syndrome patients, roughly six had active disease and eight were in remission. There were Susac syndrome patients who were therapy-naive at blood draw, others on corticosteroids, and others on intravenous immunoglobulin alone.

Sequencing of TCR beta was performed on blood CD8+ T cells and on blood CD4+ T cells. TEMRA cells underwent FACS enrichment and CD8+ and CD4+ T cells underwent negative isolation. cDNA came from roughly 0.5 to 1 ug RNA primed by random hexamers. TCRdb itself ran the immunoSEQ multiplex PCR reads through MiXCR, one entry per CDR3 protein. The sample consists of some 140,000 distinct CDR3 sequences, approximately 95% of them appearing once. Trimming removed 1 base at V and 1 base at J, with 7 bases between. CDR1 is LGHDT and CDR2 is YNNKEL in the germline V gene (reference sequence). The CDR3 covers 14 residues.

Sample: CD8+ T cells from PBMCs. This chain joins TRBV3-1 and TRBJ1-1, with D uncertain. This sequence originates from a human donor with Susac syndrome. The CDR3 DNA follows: TGTGCCAGCAGCCAAGCTCTCTGGAACACTGAAGCTTTCTTT. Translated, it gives CASSQALWNTEAFF.